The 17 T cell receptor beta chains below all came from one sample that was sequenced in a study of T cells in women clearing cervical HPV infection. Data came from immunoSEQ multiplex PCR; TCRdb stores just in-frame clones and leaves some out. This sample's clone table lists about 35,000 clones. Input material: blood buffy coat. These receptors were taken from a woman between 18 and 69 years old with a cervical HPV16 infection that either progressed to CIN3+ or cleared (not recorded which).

The CDR3 bases that were read are TGTGCCAGCTCCCGTGGGGGACAGGAGATATACGAG. Translation gives CASSRGGQEIYE. The full CDR3 reads CASSRGGQEIYEQYF. The rearrangement uses TRBV28 and TRBJ2-7, with 8 nucleotides matching TRBD1. Coverage ceases 3 residues before the CDR3 finishes, and the germline J gene fills in the end. Trimming cost V 8 bases and J 4 bases; bases outside gene matches: 13. Germline V gene data show CDR1 as MDHEN and CDR2 as SYDVKM. The CDR3 extends over 15 amino acids.

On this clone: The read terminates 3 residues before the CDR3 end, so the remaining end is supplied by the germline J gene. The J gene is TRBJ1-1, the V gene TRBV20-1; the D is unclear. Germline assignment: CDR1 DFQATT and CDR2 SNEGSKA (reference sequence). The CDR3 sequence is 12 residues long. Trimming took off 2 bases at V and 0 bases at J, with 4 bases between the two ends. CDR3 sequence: CSARYMNTEAFF. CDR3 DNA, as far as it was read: TGCAGTGCTAGATATATGAACACTGAA.

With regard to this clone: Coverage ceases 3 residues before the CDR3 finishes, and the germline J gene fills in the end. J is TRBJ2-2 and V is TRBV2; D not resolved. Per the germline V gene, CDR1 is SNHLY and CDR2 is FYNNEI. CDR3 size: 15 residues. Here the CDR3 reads CASRKESSYNSPLFF. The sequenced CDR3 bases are TGTGCCAGCAGGAAAGAGAGCTCCTATAATTCACCG.

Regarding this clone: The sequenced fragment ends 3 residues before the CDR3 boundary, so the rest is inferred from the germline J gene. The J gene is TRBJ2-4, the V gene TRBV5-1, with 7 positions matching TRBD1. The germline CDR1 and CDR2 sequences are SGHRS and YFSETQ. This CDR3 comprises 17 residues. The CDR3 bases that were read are TGCGCCAGCAGCTTGGACCCCCCGGGACAGAGCCTCTATGGT. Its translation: CASSLDPPGQSLYG. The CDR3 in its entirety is CASSLDPPGQSLYGQYF. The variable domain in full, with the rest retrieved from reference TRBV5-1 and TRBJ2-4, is KAGVTQTPRYLIKTRGQQVTLSCSPISGHRSVSWYQQTPGQGLQFLFEYFSETQRNKGNFPGRFSGRQFSNSRSEMNVSTLELGDSALYLCASSLDPPGQSLYGQYFGAGTRLSVL.

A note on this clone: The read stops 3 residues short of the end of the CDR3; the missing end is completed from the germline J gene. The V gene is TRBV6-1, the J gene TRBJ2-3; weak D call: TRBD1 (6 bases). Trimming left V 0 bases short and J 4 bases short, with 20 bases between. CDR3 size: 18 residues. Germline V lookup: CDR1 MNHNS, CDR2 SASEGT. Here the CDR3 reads CASSEAKGPGHFPDTQYF. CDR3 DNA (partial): TGTGCCAGCAGTGAAGCGAAAGGACCGGGACACTTTCCAGATACG.

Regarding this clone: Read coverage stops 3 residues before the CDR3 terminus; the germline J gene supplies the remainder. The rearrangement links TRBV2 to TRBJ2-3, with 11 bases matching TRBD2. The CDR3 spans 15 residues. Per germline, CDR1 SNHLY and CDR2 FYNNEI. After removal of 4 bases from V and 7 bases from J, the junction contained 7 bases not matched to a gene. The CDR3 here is CASSGNSGRGNTQYF. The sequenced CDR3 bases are TGTGCCAGCAGTGGGAATAGCGGGAGGGGAAATACG.

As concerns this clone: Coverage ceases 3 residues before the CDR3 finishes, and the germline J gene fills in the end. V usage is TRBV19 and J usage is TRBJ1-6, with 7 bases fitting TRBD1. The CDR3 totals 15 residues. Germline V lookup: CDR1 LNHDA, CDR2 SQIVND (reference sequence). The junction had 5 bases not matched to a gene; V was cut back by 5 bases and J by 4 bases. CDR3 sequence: CASSSRQGYNSPLHF. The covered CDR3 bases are TGTGCCAGTAGTTCAAGACAGGGATATAATTCACCC.

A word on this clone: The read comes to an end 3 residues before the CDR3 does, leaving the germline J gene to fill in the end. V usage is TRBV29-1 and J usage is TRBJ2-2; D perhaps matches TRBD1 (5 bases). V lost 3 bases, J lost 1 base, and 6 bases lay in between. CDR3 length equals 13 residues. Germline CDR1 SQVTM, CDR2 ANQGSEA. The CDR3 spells CSVDTGNTGELFF. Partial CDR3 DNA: TGCAGCGTTGATACAGGGAACACCGGGGAG.

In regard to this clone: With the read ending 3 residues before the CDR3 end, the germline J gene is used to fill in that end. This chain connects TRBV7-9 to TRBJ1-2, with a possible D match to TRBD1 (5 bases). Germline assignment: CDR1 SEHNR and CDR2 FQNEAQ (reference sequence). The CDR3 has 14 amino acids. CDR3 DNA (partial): TGTGCCAGCAGCTTAAGGGGCCAGTCAGATACC. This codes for CASSLRGQSDT. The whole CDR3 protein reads CASSLRGQSDTYTF.

CDR3 bases read: TGTGCCAGCAGCCGAGCGGGGAGCACAGATACC. This codes for CASSRAGSTDT. The whole CDR3 reads CASSRAGSTDTYTF. V usage is TRBV7-2 and J usage is TRBJ1-2; no firm D call. The observed sequence ends 3 residues before the CDR3 terminus, with the missing tail filled in from the germline J gene. The germline V gene encodes CDR1 SGHTA and CDR2 FQGNSA. There are 14 residues in the CDR3. Together with reference TRBV7-2 and TRBJ1-2, the CDR3 gives the full variable domain: GAGVSQSPSNKVTEKGKDVELRCDPISGHTALYWYRQSLGQGLEFLIYFQGNSAPDKSGLPSDRFSAERTGGSVSTLTIQRTQQEDSAVYLCASSRAGSTDTYTFGSGTRLTVV.

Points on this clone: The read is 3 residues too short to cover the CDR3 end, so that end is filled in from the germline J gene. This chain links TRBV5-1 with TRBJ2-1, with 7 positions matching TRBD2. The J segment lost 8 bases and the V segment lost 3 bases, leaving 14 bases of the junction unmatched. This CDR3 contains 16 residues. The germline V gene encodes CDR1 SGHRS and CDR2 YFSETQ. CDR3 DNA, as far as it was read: TGCGCCAGCAGCTCCAGCGGGACCAACGAGATGGATGAG. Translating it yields CASSSSGTNEMDE. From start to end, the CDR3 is CASSSSGTNEMDEQFF.

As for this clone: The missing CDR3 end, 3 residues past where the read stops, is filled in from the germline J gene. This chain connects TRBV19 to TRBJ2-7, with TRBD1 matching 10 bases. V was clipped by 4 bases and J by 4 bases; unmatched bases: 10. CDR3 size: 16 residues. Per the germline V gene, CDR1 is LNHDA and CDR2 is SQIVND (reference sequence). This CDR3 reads CASSNPGQGGRYEQYF. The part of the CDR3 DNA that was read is TGTGCCAGTAGTAACCCAGGACAGGGGGGTCGATACGAG.

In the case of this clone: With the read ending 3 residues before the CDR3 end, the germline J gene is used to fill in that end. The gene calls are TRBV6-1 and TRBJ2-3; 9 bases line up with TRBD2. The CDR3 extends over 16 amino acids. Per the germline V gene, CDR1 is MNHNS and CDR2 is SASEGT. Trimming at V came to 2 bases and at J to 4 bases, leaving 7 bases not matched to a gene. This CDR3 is CASSELGGGASDTQYF. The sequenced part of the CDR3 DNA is TGTGCCAGCAGTGAATTGGGCGGGGGGGCCTCAGATACG.

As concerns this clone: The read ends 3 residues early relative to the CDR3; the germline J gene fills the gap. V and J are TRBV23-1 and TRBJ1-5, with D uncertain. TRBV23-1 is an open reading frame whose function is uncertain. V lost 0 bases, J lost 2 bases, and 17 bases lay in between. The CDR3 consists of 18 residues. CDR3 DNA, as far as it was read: TGCGCCAGCAGTCAATCGGCAGGCCGACGTTTTGGCAATCAGCCC. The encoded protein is CASSQSAGRRFGNQP. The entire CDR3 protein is CASSQSAGRRFGNQPQHF.

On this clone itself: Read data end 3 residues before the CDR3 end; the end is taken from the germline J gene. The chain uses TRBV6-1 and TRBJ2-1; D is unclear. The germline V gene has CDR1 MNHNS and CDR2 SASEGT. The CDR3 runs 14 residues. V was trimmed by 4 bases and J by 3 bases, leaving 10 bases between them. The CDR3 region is CASSGAVGYNEQFF. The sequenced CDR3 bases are TGTGCCAGCAGTGGGGCCGTGGGCTACAATGAG.

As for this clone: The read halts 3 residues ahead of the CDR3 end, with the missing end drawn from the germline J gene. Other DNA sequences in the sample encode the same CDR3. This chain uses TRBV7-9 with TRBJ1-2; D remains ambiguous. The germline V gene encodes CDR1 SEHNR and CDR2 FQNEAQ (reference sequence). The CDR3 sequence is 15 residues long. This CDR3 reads CASSSPRASTDTYTF. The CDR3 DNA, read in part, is TGTGCCAGCAGCTCACCTCGAGCCAGCACAGATACA.

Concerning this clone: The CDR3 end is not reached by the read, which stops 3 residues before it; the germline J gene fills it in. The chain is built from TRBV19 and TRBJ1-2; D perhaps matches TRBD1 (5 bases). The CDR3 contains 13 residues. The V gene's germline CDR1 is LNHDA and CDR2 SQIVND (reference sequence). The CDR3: CASSRLRGDDYTF. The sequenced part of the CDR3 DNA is TGTGCCAGTAGTAGATTGCGGGGGGACGAC.